Given below is one T cell receptor (beta chain) in context. The data derive from a study of blood T cell repertoires in COVID-19. The cohort comprised adults aged about 18 to 90 years residing in 20 to 30 US areas. How the authors handled the data: From reference gene primer amplification, estimates of nucleated cell counts were derived. Profiled with immunoSEQ multiplex PCR; TCRdb holds only in-frame clones, not every one. The D gene and trimming were derived from the DNA, and the V and J assignments and clone size from that table. The profile shows 300,000 to 450,000 clones, more than 70% of them singletons. Per the germline V gene, CDR1 is SEHNR and CDR2 is FQNEAQ (reference sequence). V lost 5 bases, J lost 2 bases, and 20 bases lay in between. The CDR3 is made up of 17 amino acids.

The chain joins TRBV7-9 to TRBJ2-3; maybe TRBD1 (5 bases). Material: PBMCs or T cells enriched from blood (not recorded which). This clonotype was obtained from a woman aged 18-29 years who had recovered from COVID-19. The CDR3 DNA is TGTGCCAGCAGCACAGAACTGTCAGGGTTGGACACAGATACGCAGTATTTT. It translates to CASSTELSGLDTDTQYF.